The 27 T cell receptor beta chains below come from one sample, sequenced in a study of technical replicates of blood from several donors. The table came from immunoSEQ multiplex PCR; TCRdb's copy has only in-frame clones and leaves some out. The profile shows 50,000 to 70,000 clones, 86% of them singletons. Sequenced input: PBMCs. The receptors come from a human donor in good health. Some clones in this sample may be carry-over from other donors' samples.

This CDR3 is CSASSEDTQYF. CDR3 nucleotides: TGCAGTGCTAGTTCCGAGGATACGCAGTATTTT. The chain uses TRBV20-1 and TRBJ2-3; D is unresolved. The germline gives CDR1 DFQATT, CDR2 SNEGSKA (reference sequence). With 3 bases removed from V and 6 bases from J, the gap between germline ends came to 7 bases. This CDR3 comprises 11 residues.

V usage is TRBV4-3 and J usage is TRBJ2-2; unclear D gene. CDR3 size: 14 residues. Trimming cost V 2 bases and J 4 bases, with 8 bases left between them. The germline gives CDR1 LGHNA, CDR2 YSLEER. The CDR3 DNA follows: TGCGCCAGCAGCCAAAGCGATGGCACCGGGGAGCTGTTTTTT. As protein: CASSQSDGTGELFF.

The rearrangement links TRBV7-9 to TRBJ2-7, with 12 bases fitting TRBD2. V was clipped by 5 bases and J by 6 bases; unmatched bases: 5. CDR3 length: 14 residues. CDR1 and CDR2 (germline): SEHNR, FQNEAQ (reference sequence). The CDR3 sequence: CASSASGGATEQYF. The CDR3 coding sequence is TGTGCCAGCAGCGCTAGCGGGGGGGCGACCGAGCAGTACTTC.

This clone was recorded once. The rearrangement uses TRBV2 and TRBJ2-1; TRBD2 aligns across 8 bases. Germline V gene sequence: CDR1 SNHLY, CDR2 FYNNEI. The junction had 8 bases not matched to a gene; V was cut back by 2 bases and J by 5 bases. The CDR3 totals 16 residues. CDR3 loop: CASSELTGGINNEQFF. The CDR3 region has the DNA TGTGCCAGCAGTGAACTCACGGGGGGGATTAACAATGAGCAGTTCTTC.

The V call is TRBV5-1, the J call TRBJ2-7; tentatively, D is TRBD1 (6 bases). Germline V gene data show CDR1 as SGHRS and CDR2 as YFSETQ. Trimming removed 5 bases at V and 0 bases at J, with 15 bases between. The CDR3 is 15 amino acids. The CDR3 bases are TGCGCCAGCAGAGCACAGGGTAGGGGCTCCTACGAGCAGTACTTC. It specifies CASRAQGRGSYEQYF. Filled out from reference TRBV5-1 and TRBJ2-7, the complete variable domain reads KAGVTQTPRYLIKTRGQQVTLSCSPISGHRSVSWYQQTPGQGLQFLFEYFSETQRNKGNFPGRFSGRQFSNSRSEMNVSTLELGDSALYLCASRAQGRGSYEQYFGPGTRLTVT.

CDR3 sequence (DNA): TGTGCCAGCAGCTTAATGCAGGGCACTGAAGCTTTCTTT. This gives the protein CASSLMQGTEAFF. The V gene is TRBV11-2, the J gene TRBJ1-1, with a tentative D call TRBD1 (5 bases). This CDR3 is built from 13 residues. V lost 2 bases to trimming and J lost 4 bases, with 8 bases between them. Germline CDR1 SGHAT, CDR2 FQNNGV.

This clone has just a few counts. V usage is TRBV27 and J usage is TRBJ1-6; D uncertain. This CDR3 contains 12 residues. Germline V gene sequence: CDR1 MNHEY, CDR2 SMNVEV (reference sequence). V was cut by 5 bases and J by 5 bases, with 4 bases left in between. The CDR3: CASSPNNSPLHF. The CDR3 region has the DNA TGTGCCAGCAGTCCTAATAATTCACCCCTCCACTTT.

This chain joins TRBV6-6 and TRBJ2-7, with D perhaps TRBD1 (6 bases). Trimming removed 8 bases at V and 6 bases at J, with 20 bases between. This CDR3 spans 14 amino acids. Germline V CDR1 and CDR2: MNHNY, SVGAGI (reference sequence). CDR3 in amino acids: CASHPRTAQGEQYF. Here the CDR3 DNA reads TGTGCCAGCCACCCCCGGACAGCCCAGGGCGAGCAGTACTTC.

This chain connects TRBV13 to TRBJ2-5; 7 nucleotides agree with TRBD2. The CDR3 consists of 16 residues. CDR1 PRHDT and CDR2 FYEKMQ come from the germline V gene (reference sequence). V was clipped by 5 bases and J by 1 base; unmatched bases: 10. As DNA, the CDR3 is TGTGCCAGCAGCCCCGCCGGGACTACAAGCCAAGAGACCCAGTACTTC. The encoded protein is CASSPAGTTSQETQYF.

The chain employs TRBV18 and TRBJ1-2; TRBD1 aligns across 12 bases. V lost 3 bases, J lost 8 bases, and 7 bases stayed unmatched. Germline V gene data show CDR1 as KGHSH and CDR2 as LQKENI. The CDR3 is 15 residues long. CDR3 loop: CASSPPGQGAVGYTF. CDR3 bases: TGTGCCAGCTCACCCCCGGGACAGGGGGCTGTCGGCTACACCTTC.

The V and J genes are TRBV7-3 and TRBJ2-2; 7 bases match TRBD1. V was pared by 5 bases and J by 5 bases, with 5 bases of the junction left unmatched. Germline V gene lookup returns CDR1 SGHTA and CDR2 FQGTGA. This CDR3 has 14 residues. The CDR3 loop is CASSHTTGTGELFF. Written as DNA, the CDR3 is TGTGCCAGCAGCCATACGACAGGGACCGGGGAGCTGTTTTTT.

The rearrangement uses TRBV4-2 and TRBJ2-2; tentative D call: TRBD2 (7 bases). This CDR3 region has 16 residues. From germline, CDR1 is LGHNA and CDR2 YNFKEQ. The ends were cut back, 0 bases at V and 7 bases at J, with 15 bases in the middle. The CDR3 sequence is CASSQDSAGAGGELFF. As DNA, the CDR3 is TGTGCCAGCAGCCAAGATTCCGCGGGGGCGGGCGGGGAGCTGTTTTTT.

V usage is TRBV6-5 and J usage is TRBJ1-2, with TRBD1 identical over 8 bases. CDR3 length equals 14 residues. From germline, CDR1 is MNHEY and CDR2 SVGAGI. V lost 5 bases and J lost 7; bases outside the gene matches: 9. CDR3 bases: TGTGCCAGCAGTCGAACAGGGGGAGAGGGTGGCTACACCTTC. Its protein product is CASSRTGGEGGYTF.

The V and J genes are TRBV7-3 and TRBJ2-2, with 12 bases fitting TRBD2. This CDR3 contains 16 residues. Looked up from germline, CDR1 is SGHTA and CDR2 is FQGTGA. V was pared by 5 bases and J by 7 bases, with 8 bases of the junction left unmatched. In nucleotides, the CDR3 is TGTGCCAGCAGCCCGGGGCCTAGCGGGAGGGGCGGGGAGCTGTTTTTT. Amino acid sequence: CASSPGPSGRGGELFF.

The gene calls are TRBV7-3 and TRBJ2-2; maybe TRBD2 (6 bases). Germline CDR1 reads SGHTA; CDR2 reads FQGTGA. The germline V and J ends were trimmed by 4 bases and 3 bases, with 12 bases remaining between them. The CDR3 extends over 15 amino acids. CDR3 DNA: TGTGCCAGCAGCTGGTGGGGGACTCACACCGGGGAGCTGTTTTTT. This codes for CASSWWGTHTGELFF.

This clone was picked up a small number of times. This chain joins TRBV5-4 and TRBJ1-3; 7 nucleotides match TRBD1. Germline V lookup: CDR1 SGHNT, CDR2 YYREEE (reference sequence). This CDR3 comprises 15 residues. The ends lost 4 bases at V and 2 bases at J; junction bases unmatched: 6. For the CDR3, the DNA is TGTGCCAGCAGCCCTCAGACAGGGACTGGAAACACCATATATTTT. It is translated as CASSPQTGTGNTIYF. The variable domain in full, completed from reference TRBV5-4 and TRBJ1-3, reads ETGVTQSPTHLIKTRGQQVTLRCSSQSGHNTVSWYQQALGQGPQFIFQYYREEENGRGNFPPRFSGLQFPNYSSELNVNALELDDSALYLCASSPQTGTGNTIYFGEGSWLTVV.

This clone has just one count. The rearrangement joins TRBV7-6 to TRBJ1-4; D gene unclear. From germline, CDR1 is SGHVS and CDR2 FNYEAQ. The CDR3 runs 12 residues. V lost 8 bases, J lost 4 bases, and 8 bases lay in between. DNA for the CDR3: TGTGCCAGCGCCCCGCGTAATGAAAAACTGTTTTTT. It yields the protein CASAPRNEKLFF.

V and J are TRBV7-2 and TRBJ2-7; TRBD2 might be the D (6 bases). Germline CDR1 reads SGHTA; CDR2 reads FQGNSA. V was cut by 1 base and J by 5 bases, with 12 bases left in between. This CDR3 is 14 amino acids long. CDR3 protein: CASSLVEGLDEQYF. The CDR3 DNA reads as TGTGCCAGCAGCTTAGTGGAGGGGTTGGACGAGCAGTACTTC.

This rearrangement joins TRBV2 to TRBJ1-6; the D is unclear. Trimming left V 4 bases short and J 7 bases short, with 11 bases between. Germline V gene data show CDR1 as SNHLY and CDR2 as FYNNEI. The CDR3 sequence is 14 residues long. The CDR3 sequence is CASSAIQFNSPLHF. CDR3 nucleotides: TGTGCCAGCAGTGCAATCCAGTTCAATTCACCCCTCCACTTT.

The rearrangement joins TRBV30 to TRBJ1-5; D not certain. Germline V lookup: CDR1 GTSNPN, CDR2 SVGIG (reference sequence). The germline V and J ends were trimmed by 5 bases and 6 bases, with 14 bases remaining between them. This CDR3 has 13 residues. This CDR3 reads CAWAPRAAQPQHF. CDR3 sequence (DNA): TGTGCCTGGGCCCCGAGGGCGGCTCAGCCCCAGCATTTT.

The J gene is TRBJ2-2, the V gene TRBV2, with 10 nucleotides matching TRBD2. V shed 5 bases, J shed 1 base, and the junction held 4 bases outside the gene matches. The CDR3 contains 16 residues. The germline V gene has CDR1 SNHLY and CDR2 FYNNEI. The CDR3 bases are TGTGCCAGCAGTCCCACTAGCGGGGAGAACACCGGGGAGCTGTTTTTT. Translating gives CASSPTSGENTGELFF.

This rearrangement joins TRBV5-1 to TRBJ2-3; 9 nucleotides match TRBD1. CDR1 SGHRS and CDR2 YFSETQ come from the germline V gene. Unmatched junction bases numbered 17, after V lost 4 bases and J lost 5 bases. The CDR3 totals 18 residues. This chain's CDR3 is CASSPSPTYRGPQDTQYF. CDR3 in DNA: TGCGCCAGCAGCCCCTCCCCGACTTACAGGGGGCCTCAAGATACGCAGTATTTT.

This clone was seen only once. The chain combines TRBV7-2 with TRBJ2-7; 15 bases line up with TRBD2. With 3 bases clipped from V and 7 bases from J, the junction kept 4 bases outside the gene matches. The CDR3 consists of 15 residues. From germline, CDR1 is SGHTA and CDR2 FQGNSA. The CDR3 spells CASSLGLAGGGEQYF. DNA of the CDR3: TGTGCCAGCAGCTTGGGACTAGCGGGAGGAGGGGAGCAGTACTTC.

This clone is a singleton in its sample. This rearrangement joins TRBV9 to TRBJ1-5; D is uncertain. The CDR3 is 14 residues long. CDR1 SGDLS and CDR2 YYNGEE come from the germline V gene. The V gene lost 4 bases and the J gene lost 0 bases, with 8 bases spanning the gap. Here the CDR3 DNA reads TGTGCCAGCAGCACGGGAGATAGCAATCAGCCCCAGCATTTT. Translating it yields CASSTGDSNQPQHF.

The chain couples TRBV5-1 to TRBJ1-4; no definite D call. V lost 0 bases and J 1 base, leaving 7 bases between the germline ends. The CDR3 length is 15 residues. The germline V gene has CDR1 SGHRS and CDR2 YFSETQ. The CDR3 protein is CASSLAPGTNEKLFF. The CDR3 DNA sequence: TGCGCCAGCAGCTTGGCCCCAGGAACTAATGAAAAACTGTTTTTT.

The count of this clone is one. CDR3 nucleotides: TGTGCCAGCAGCTTAATACTAGCGGGATTTAGCGAGCAGTACTTC. Protein sequence: CASSLILAGFSEQYF. The V and J genes are TRBV7-3 and TRBJ2-7; 10 nucleotides agree with TRBD2. The CDR3 runs to 15 residues. From germline, CDR1 is SGHTA and CDR2 FQGTGA. V shed 1 base, J shed 6 bases, and the junction held 6 bases outside the gene matches.

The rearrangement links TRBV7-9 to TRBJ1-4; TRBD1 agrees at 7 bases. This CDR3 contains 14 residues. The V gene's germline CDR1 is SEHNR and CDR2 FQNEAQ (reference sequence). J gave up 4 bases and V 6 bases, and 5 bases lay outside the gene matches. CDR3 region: CASRHWDSNEKLFF. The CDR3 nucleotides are TGTGCCAGCAGACATTGGGACAGTAATGAAAAACTGTTTTTT.